A selection of T cell receptor beta chains follows, all from one sample in a study of shared clonotypes between healthy human individuals. The protocol was immunoSEQ multiplex PCR, while the TCRdb copy is restricted to in-frame clones and leaves out a portion. The sample carries more than 2 million clones, more than 90% recorded once. The sequenced sample was naive CD4+ T cells sorted from blood. Receptor source: a man aged 18 to 35 in good health. The CDR3 runs from the conserved cysteine through the conserved F or W. D genes are given only for firm matches. The size entry is marked missing in some rows and otherwise reads once, few, many or a size class.

cdr3_nt cdr3_aa d_call j_call v_call clone_size
TGTGCCAGCTCAGCCTGGACAGGGCAAGAGACCCAGTACTTC CASSAWTGQETQYF TRBD1 TRBJ2-5 TRBV14 .
TGTGCCAGCAGTGCCGGGACAGCCCTAGGAGAGCAGTACTTC CASSAGTALGEQYF TRBD1 TRBJ2-7 TRBV6-1 .
TGTGCCAGCAGTTTGGGACATCCCTACGAGCAGTACTTC CASSLGHPYEQYF . TRBJ2-7 TRBV6-5 .
TGTGCCAGCAGCGCGGACAGGGGCCCCTCTGGGGCCAACGTCCTGACTTTC CASSADRGPSGANVLTF TRBD1 TRBJ2-6 TRBV13 .
TGTGCCAGCAGTGATGGACTAGCGGGAGGATACGAGCAGTACTTC CASSDGLAGGYEQYF TRBD2 TRBJ2-7 TRBV6-4 .
TGTGCCAGCAGTTATGTGACTTCAAGTTACGAGCAGTACTTC CASSYVTSSYEQYF . TRBJ2-7 TRBV6-6 .
TGTGCCAGCAGTGGGACAGGGGTATTCAATCAGCCCCAGCATTTT CASSGTGVFNQPQHF TRBD1 TRBJ1-5 TRBV28 .
TGTGCCAGCAGCGTACAGGGAGGGCAGCCCCAGCATTTT CASSVQGGQPQHF . TRBJ1-5 TRBV9 .
TGTGCCAGCAGCTCCGACGGGGACTATGGCTACACCTTC CASSSDGDYGYTF . TRBJ1-2 TRBV7-8 .
TGCGCCAGCAGCCAAGGGAGCGGGGGCTACAATGAGCAGTTCTTC CASSQGSGGYNEQFF TRBD2 TRBJ2-1 TRBV4-1 .
TGTGCCAGCAGCTTAGCGAAGGGCCAGCAAAATCTTCAGTACTTC CASSLAKGQQNLQYF . TRBJ2-4 TRBV7-9 .
TGTGCCACCAGCAGAGATCATAAGGGCCCAAACGGGGAGCTGTTTTTT CATSRDHKGPNGELFF . TRBJ2-2 TRBV15 once
TGTGCCAGCAGTTTTATCCTCGGTTTTGTCGGGAGGGCACTCGATACTAATGAAAAACTGTTTTTT CASSFILGFVGRALDTNEKLFF . TRBJ1-4 TRBV28 .
TGTGCCAGCAAAGGAGACAGTCGTTATAATTCACCCCTCCACTTT CASKGDSRYNSPLHF . TRBJ1-6 TRBV9 .
TGTGCCAGTAGTAAAGGACAGATGAACACTGAAGCTTTCTTT CASSKGQMNTEAFF . TRBJ1-1 TRBV19 .
TGTGCCAGCAGCCTGGGACAGATCATGAACACTGAAGCTTTCTTT CASSLGQIMNTEAFF TRBD1 TRBJ1-1 TRBV7-2 .
TGTGCCACCTCGGAGGGGGGCAATGAGCAGTTCTTC CATSEGGNEQFF . TRBJ2-1 TRBV10-3 .
TGTGCCAGCAGTGACTCGATTCGGTATGAGCAGTTCTTC CASSDSIRYEQFF . TRBJ2-1 TRBV6-4 .
TGTGCCAGCTCCCGCCGGGACGACTATGGCTACACCTTC CASSRRDDYGYTF . TRBJ1-2 TRBV6-1 .
TGTGCCAGCAGCACCGGACAGGGGAGCGGAAACACCATATATTTT CASSTGQGSGNTIYF TRBD1 TRBJ1-3 TRBV7-2 .
TGCGCCAGCAGGAAATGGGTGGACAGTACCTACGAGCAGTACTTC CASRKWVDSTYEQYF . TRBJ2-7 TRBV5-1 .
TGTGCCAGCAGTCGACGTGGAACCTACGAGCAGTACTTC CASSRRGTYEQYF . TRBJ2-7 TRBV7-2 .
TGTGCCAGCTCACCACGGGTGGCGTCCGAAGCTTTCTTT CASSPRVASEAFF . TRBJ1-1 TRBV18 .
TGTGCCAGCAGTTCTCCCACCAGGGGAAAGAATAATTCACCCCTCCACTTT CASSSPTRGKNNSPLHF . TRBJ1-6 TRBV27 .
TGTGCCAGAGCAAAGGACGGCACAGATACGCAGTATTTT CARAKDGTDTQYF . TRBJ2-3 TRBV7-9 .
TGTGCCAGCAGTCGTACCGGGACAGGGGGCTACGAGCAGTACTTC CASSRTGTGGYEQYF TRBD1 TRBJ2-7 TRBV6-5 .
TGTGCCAGCAGCTTGGATCACGTTGAAGCTTTCTTT CASSLDHVEAFF . TRBJ1-1 TRBV5-4 .
TGTGCCTGGAGTGTGGGCGGGGGCAGTGAGCAGTTCTTC CAWSVGGGSEQFF . TRBJ2-1 TRBV30 .
TGTGCCAGCAGCGGCAGTAGCAATCAGCCCCAGCATTTT CASSGSSNQPQHF . TRBJ1-5 TRBV9 once
TGTGCCAGTAGACACTCCGGGACTAGCGGGGGAACCCAGTACTTC CASRHSGTSGGTQYF TRBD2 TRBJ2-5 TRBV19 once
TGTGCCAGCAGTGAAGCTAACAGGGGATACTCACCCCTCCACTTT CASSEANRGYSPLHF TRBD1 TRBJ1-6 TRBV6-1 .
TGCGCCAGCAGTGAGCGGGGGGTCCTGAACACCGGGGAGCTGTTTTTT CASSERGVLNTGELFF TRBD2 TRBJ2-2 TRBV10-2 .
TGTGCCAGCAGCCGGCAGGACTCCTACGAGCAGTACTTC CASSRQDSYEQYF . TRBJ2-7 TRBV6-1 .
TGTGCCAGCAGCTTAGCCGAGGCGGGCCCGTCCTACAATGAGCAGTTCTTC CASSLAEAGPSYNEQFF . TRBJ2-1 TRBV7-2 .
TGTGCCAGCAGCACTAGCGGGACAGGGTCGTTCTACAATGAGCAGTTCTTC CASSTSGTGSFYNEQFF . TRBJ2-1 TRBV11-2 .
TGTGCCAGCAGTTTATCGAACACGGGGGGCTATGGCTACACCTTC CASSLSNTGGYGYTF . TRBJ1-2 TRBV27 .
TGTGCCTGGAGTCCCCGGACCATCCTTCGGGTCAATGAGCAGTTCTTC CAWSPRTILRVNEQFF . TRBJ2-1 TRBV30 .
TGTGCCAGCAGTTTATGGGCGGCCTACAATGAGCAGTTCTTC CASSLWAAYNEQFF . TRBJ2-1 TRBV28 .
TGTGCCAGCAGCTTAAGGGGGCTAGCGTCCCCCCCGTACTTC CASSLRGLASPPYF . TRBJ2-5 TRBV7-2 .
TGTGCCAGCACCCCGGGTCTCGGGGCCTTACAAGAGACCCAGTACTTC CASTPGLGALQETQYF . TRBJ2-5 TRBV28 .
TGTGCCAGCAGTTACTCCGCGGACAGGTCAAAACTGTTTTTT CASSYSADRSKLFF TRBD1 TRBJ1-4 TRBV6-5 .
TGTGCCAGTCGGGGGGCCCCCCAACAGGGACAGAACACTGAAGCTTTCTTT CASRGAPQQGQNTEAFF . TRBJ1-1 TRBV19 once